These 32 T cell receptor beta chains came from one sample sequenced in a study of technical replicates of blood from a handful of donors. Measured with immunoSEQ multiplex PCR; TCRdb has only the in-frame clones, and not every one. The table shows under 65,000 clones, with 86% occurring only once. The material sequenced was PBMCs. These receptors were obtained from a human donor in good health. Some clones in this sample may be carry-over from other donors' samples.

CDR3 DNA: TGTGCCAGCAGCTTGGTGGGACTAGATACAGATACGCAGTATTTT. This encodes CASSLVGLDTDTQYF. J is TRBJ2-3 and V is TRBV7-9; 8 positions agree with TRBD2. Germline trimming cut 3 bases from V and 3 bases from J; bases unmatched to any gene: 5. The CDR3 length is 15 residues. Germline V gene data show CDR1 as SEHNR and CDR2 as FQNEAQ (reference sequence).

The chain has TRBV7-6 and TRBJ2-3; 10 positions match TRBD2. The CDR3 runs 18 residues. V shed 1 base and J 0 bases; nucleotides not matched to a gene: 7. The germline CDR1 and CDR2 sequences are SGHVS and FNYEAQ. The CDR3 protein is CASSLVGTSERSTDTQYF. The CDR3 bases are TGTGCCAGCAGCTTAGTAGGGACTAGCGAACGGAGCACAGATACGCAGTATTTT. Drawing the rest from reference TRBV7-6 and TRBJ2-3, the complete variable domain is GAGVSQSPRYKVTKRGQDVALRCDPISGHVSLYWYRQALGQGPEFLTYFNYEAQQDKSGLPNDRFSAERPEGSISTLTIQRTEQRDSAMYRCASSLVGTSERSTDTQYFGPGTRLTVL.

J is TRBJ1-2 and V is TRBV6-1, with D maybe TRBD1 (5 bases). Looked up from germline, CDR1 is MNHNS and CDR2 is SASEGT. V dropped 6 bases and J dropped 5 bases, with 16 bases sitting between them. This CDR3 is 14 amino acids long. The CDR3 loop reads CASRALDKSYGYTF. The DNA of the CDR3 is TGTGCCAGCAGGGCCCTGGACAAGTCTTATGGCTACACCTTC.

This chain uses TRBV7-8 with TRBJ1-2, with D uncertain. Germline V CDR1 and CDR2: SGHVS, FQNEAQ. The CDR3 runs to 14 residues. V was shortened by 1 base and J by 4 bases, with 10 bases between the two germline ends. CDR3 nucleotide sequence: TGTGCCAGCAGCTTAGAGTCGCGAGGCTATGGCTACACCTTC. Translating gives CASSLESRGYGYTF.

The V and J genes are TRBV9 and TRBJ2-1; TRBD2 matches at 12 bases. V gave up 4 bases and J gave up 0 bases; unmatched junction bases: 2. CDR1 is SGDLS and CDR2 is YYNGEE in the germline V gene. CDR3 length: 16 residues. The CDR3 is CASSLTSGSSYNEQFF. The DNA for the CDR3 is TGTGCCAGCAGCCTGACTAGCGGGAGCTCCTACAATGAGCAGTTCTTC.

The chain couples TRBV5-1 to TRBJ1-1, with D perhaps matching TRBD1 (6 bases). Trimming pared 8 bases from V and 5 bases from J, leaving 22 bases between. The CDR3 runs to 15 residues. Germline V gene data show CDR1 as SGHRS and CDR2 as YFSETQ. The CDR3 loop reads CASTKVTGTPTEAFF. For the CDR3, the DNA is TGCGCCAGTACTAAAGTGACCGGGACACCGACTGAAGCTTTCTTT.

The J gene is TRBJ2-1, the V gene TRBV4-1, with 8 bases fitting TRBD2. The V gene end was trimmed by 1 base and the J gene end by 8 bases; junction bases not matched to a gene: 13. The CDR3 extends over 17 amino acids. The germline CDR1 and CDR2 sequences are MGHRA and YSYEKL. Here the CDR3 DNA reads TGCGCCAGCAGCCAAGTGGTGAGCGGGAGATCATTGGATGAGCAGTTCTTC. Translating it yields CASSQVVSGRSLDEQFF.

The rearrangement links TRBV4-3 to TRBJ2-6, with TRBD1 as a possible D gene (5 bases). The CDR3 has 16 residues. V lost 0 bases, J lost 2 bases, and 8 bases lay in between. Germline V gene data show CDR1 as LGHNA and CDR2 as YSLEER. This chain's CDR3 is CASSQDFRAGANVLTF. In nucleotides, the CDR3 is TGCGCCAGCAGCCAAGATTTCAGGGCTGGGGCCAACGTCCTGACTTTC.

This chain uses TRBV7-9 with TRBJ1-1, with 10 positions matching TRBD1. Germline loops: CDR1 SEHNR, CDR2 FQNEAQ (reference sequence). V shed 5 bases, J shed 0 bases, and the junction held 3 bases outside the gene matches. The CDR3 loop spans 15 amino acids. The CDR3 loop reads CASSIGTGVNTEAFF. In DNA form, the CDR3 reads TGTGCCAGCAGCATAGGGACAGGGGTGAACACTGAAGCTTTCTTT.

The chain joins TRBV5-6 to TRBJ2-7, with D unclear. Germline CDR1 reads SGHDT; CDR2 reads YYEEEE. The germline V and J ends were trimmed by 2 bases and 1 base, with 7 bases remaining between them. CDR3 length equals 13 residues. The CDR3 loop is CASSFLSSYEQYF. The CDR3 bases are TGTGCCAGCAGCTTTCTAAGTTCCTACGAGCAGTACTTC.

The rearrangement uses TRBV7-3 and TRBJ2-7; 9 bases map to TRBD1. Unmatched junction bases numbered 5, after V lost 5 bases and J lost 6 bases. The CDR3 is 13 residues long. CDR1 SGHTA and CDR2 FQGTGA come from the germline V gene. CDR3 amino acids: CASSRQQGAEQYF. For the CDR3, the DNA is TGTGCCAGCAGCCGACAACAGGGGGCCGAGCAGTACTTC.

Written as DNA, the CDR3 is TGTGCCAGCAGTGAAGGACTAGCGGGGAACAATGAGCAGTTCTTC. This sequence encodes CASSEGLAGNNEQFF. The chain has TRBV6-4 and TRBJ2-1; the match to TRBD2 covers 12 bases. With V trimmed by 3 bases and J by 5 bases, 2 bases remained unmatched. Germline V gives CDR1 MRHNA, CDR2 SNTAGT. This CDR3 spans 15 amino acids.

The chain carries TRBV7-9 and TRBJ1-1; no reliable D call. CDR1 SEHNR and CDR2 FQNEAQ come from the germline V gene (reference sequence). V was cut by 5 bases and J by 5 bases, with 12 bases left in between. This CDR3 region has 13 residues. The CDR3 spells CASSRFGGTEAFF. The CDR3 bases are TGTGCCAGCAGCCGGTTTGGAGGAACTGAAGCTTTCTTT. Full variable domain (missing parts from reference TRBV7-9 and TRBJ1-1): DTGVSQNPRHKITKRGQNVTFRCDPISEHNRLYWYRQTLGQGPEFLTYFQNEAQLEKSRLLSDRFSAERPKGSFSTLEIQRTEQGDSAMYLCASSRFGGTEAFFGQGTRLTVV.

This clone was observed once. The gene calls are TRBV6-6 and TRBJ1-2; 11 positions match TRBD1. The V gene end was trimmed by 5 bases and the J gene end by 8 bases; junction bases not matched to a gene: 7. The CDR3 has 14 residues. Germline CDR1 reads MNHNY; CDR2 reads SVGAGI (reference sequence). CDR3 in amino acids: CASSLGTGGSGYTF. CDR3 sequence (DNA): TGTGCCAGCAGTCTCGGGACAGGGGGGTCCGGCTACACCTTC.

The chain employs TRBV7-2 and TRBJ1-2; D gene unclear. From germline, CDR1 is SGHTA and CDR2 FQGNSA. The CDR3 totals 14 residues. V was shortened by 1 base and J by 8 bases, with 14 bases between the two germline ends. In DNA, the CDR3 is TGTGCCAGCAGCTTAGGCGGGGTGAGCGGGGGCTACACCTTC. This encodes CASSLGGVSGGYTF.

The J gene is TRBJ2-3, the V gene TRBV5-1, with TRBD2 matching over 11 bases. The CDR3 spans 16 residues. The ends lost 0 bases at V and 5 bases at J; junction bases unmatched: 5. Germline V gene lookup returns CDR1 SGHRS and CDR2 YFSETQ. The chain's CDR3 is CASSLALAGGVDTQYF. The CDR3 coding sequence is TGCGCCAGCAGCTTGGCCCTAGCGGGGGGAGTAGATACGCAGTATTTT.

This clone rates as medium-sized. The chain links TRBV15 to TRBJ1-1; D is unresolved. The germline CDR1 and CDR2 sequences are LNHNV and YYDKDF (reference sequence). The length of the CDR3 is 15 residues. V shed 0 bases and J shed 1 base, with 9 bases lying between them. CDR3 sequence reads: CATSRDREGNTEAFF. As DNA, the CDR3 is TGTGCCACCAGCAGAGATAGGGAGGGGAACACTGAAGCTTTCTTT. Based on the CDR3 plus reference TRBV15 and TRBJ1-1, the full variable domain is DAMVIQNPRYQVTQFGKPVTLSCSQTLNHNVMYWYQQKSSQAPKLLFHYYDKDFNNEADTPDNFQSRRPNTSFCFLDIRSPGLGDTAMYLCATSRDREGNTEAFFGQGTRLTVV.

This chain connects TRBV7-9 to TRBJ1-6, with D unresolved. Germline CDR1 is SEHNR and CDR2 is FQNEAQ (reference sequence). Trimming pared 1 base from V and 10 bases from J, leaving 14 bases between. The length of the CDR3 is 15 residues. Here the CDR3 reads CASSLGSLGLSPLHF. The CDR3 DNA is TGTGCCAGCAGCTTAGGCTCTCTGGGCCTATCACCCCTCCACTTT.

This clone occurred a few times. The rearrangement uses TRBV9 and TRBJ1-1; no reliable D call. Germline V lookup: CDR1 SGDLS, CDR2 YYNGEE. V gave up 2 bases and J gave up 0 bases, with 8 bases separating them. The CDR3 runs to 14 residues. CDR3 in DNA: TGTGCCAGCAGCGTCGCGTCAATGAACACTGAAGCTTTCTTT. Translating it yields CASSVASMNTEAFF.

V is TRBV6-1 and J is TRBJ1-5; D is perhaps TRBD1 (5 bases). The CDR3 sequence is 15 residues long. The germline gives CDR1 MNHNS, CDR2 SASEGT. V dropped 2 bases and J dropped 2 bases, with 10 bases sitting between them. In nucleotides, the CDR3 is TGTGCCAGCAGTGAACAGGGTTTCGGCAATCAGCCCCAGCATTTT. Its translation: CASSEQGFGNQPQHF.

The chain recombines TRBV5-6 with TRBJ1-2; D ambiguous. The CDR3 is 15 amino acids. In germline, CDR1 is SGHDT, CDR2 YYEEEE. Trimming shortened V by 2 bases and J by 5 bases, and 16 bases separated the two germline ends. Here the CDR3 reads CASSLWRTNLYGYTF. The CDR3 DNA reads TGTGCCAGCAGCTTATGGCGGACTAATCTTTATGGCTACACCTTC. The variable domain in full, with the rest retrieved from reference TRBV5-6 and TRBJ1-2, is DAGVTQSPTHLIKTRGQQVTLRCSPKSGHDTVSWYQQALGQGPQFIFQYYEEEERQRGNFPDRFSGHQFPNYSSELNVNALLLGDSALYLCASSLWRTNLYGYTFGSGTRLTVV.

The chain recombines TRBV6-1 with TRBJ1-5; 8 bases are shared with TRBD1. The CDR3 loop spans 15 amino acids. After removal of 6 bases from V and 0 bases from J, the junction contained 4 bases not matched to a gene. The V gene's germline CDR1 is MNHNS and CDR2 SASEGT. Written as DNA, the CDR3 is TGTGCCAGCAGGAGACAGGGGAGTAGCAATCAGCCCCAGCATTTT. Amino acid sequence: CASRRQGSSNQPQHF.

The chain has TRBV19 and TRBJ2-1, with TRBD2 identical over 10 bases. Germline CDR1 reads LNHDA; CDR2 reads SQIVND (reference sequence). Trimming took 6 bases from V and 8 from J; bases not matched to a gene: 10. The CDR3 covers 15 residues. The CDR3 region has the DNA TGTGCCAGTAGCCACGCTCCTAGCGGGAGCCATGAGCAGTTCTTC. It codes for CASSHAPSGSHEQFF.

This chain connects TRBV30 to TRBJ1-5; 10 bases line up with TRBD1. Germline CDR1 and CDR2: GTSNPN and SVGIG (reference sequence). The CDR3 has 14 amino acids. V lost 1 base to trimming and J lost 6 bases; unmatched junction nucleotides: 3. The CDR3 sequence is CAWSGGQGTQPQHF. The CDR3 region has the DNA TGTGCCTGGAGTGGGGGACAGGGGACTCAGCCCCAGCATTTT.

The chain couples TRBV6-5 to TRBJ2-2; D is perhaps TRBD2 (7 bases). Trimming left V 6 bases short and J 4 bases short, with 15 bases between. The CDR3 loop spans 15 amino acids. Per the germline V gene, CDR1 is MNHEY and CDR2 is SVGAGI. The CDR3 is CASRREGQRTGELFF. DNA for the CDR3: TGTGCCAGCAGGAGGGAGGGACAACGCACCGGGGAGCTGTTTTTT.

The chain combines TRBV6-5 with TRBJ2-3; 9 bases line up with TRBD2. Germline V CDR1 and CDR2: MNHEY, SVGAGI. This CDR3 comprises 16 residues. V was clipped by 0 bases and J by 2 bases; unmatched bases: 3. This CDR3 reads CASSYSTSGNTDTQYF. In nucleotides, the CDR3 is TGTGCCAGCAGTTACTCGACTAGCGGAAACACAGATACGCAGTATTTT.

This clone was recorded many times. V gene TRBV10-3 combines with J gene TRBJ2-1; 7 bases match TRBD2. The V and J ends lost 11 bases and 7 bases, in that order; junction bases with no gene match: 5. The CDR3 sequence is 11 residues long. Germline lookup yields CDR1 ENHRY and CDR2 SYGVKD. CDR3 sequence: CAVGGGNEQFF. CDR3 nucleotide sequence: TGTGCCGTTGGGGGGGGTAATGAGCAGTTCTTC.

The gene calls are TRBV7-9 and TRBJ1-1; D ambiguous. The V end was cut by 3 bases, the J end by 5 bases, with 7 bases between. The CDR3 totals 12 residues. Germline CDR1 reads SEHNR; CDR2 reads FQNEAQ (reference sequence). CDR3 in DNA: TGTGCCAGCAGCTTGCTCGGGACTGAAGCTTTCTTT. It specifies CASSLLGTEAFF.

This chain uses TRBV6-1 with TRBJ1-6; a possible D gene is TRBD1 (6 bases). V lost 4 bases to trimming and J lost 12 bases, with 22 bases between them. This CDR3 is built from 16 residues. Germline V gives CDR1 MNHNS, CDR2 SASEGT. The CDR3 coding sequence is TGTGCCAGCAGTGCGTACAGGGCACTCTTCTGGTTACCCCTCCACTTT. This gives the protein CASSAYRALFWLPLHF.

CDR3 nucleotide sequence: TGTGCCAGCAGCCAAGGGAACAGGGTGAGCTCCTATAATTCACCCCTCCACTTT. Amino acids: CASSQGNRVSSYNSPLHF. The J gene is TRBJ1-6, the V gene TRBV11-3; weak D call: TRBD1 (6 bases). The CDR3 runs to 18 residues. CDR1 is SGHNT, CDR2 YENEEA, per germline. Trimming stripped 5 bases from V and 0 bases from J, with 17 bases between.

The V gene is TRBV6-1, the J gene TRBJ2-2, with D hard to call. Trimming stripped 4 bases from V and 3 bases from J, with 12 bases between. Per germline, CDR1 MNHNS and CDR2 SASEGT. The CDR3 consists of 15 residues. CDR3 protein: CASSVSMSDTGELFF. In nucleotides, the CDR3 is TGTGCCAGCAGTGTATCTATGAGTGACACCGGGGAGCTGTTTTTT.

V is TRBV5-6 and J is TRBJ2-5; D unclear. CDR1 and CDR2 from the germline V gene are SGHDT and YYEEEE. Trimming removed 3 bases from V and 2 bases from J, with 17 bases in between. The CDR3 is made up of 16 amino acids. The CDR3 DNA is TGTGCCAGCAGCTCACCTTCGCGTGCGATTCAAGAGACCCAGTACTTC. Its translation is CASSSPSRAIQETQYF.